The next 30 T cell receptor beta chains were all read from a single sample in a study of blood T cell repertoires in COVID-19. Profiling relied on immunoSEQ multiplex PCR, and the TCRdb table lists in-frame clones only, not all of them. Found here are under 70,000 clones, roughly 78% of them singletons; the top ten hold around 9.7%. Sequenced sample: peripheral blood. The receptors stem from a human donor in a cohort sampled during active COVID-19.

V is TRBV27 and J is TRBJ2-7; D might be TRBD2 (5 bases). Trimming shortened V by 5 bases and J by 3 bases, and 8 bases separated the two germline ends. In germline, CDR1 is MNHEY, CDR2 SMNVEV (reference sequence). The CDR3 runs 12 residues. The DNA of the CDR3 is TGTGCCAGCAGTCGGGGTGGCTACGAGCAGTACTTC. This sequence encodes CASSRGGYEQYF.

The chain carries TRBV9 and TRBJ2-2; D gene ambiguous. The V and J ends lost 2 bases and 4 bases respectively, with 6 bases between them. The CDR3 length is 13 residues. Germline CDR1 reads SGDLS; CDR2 reads YYNGEE. The CDR3, as DNA: TGTGCCAGCAGCGTCGAGTTCACCGGGGAGCTGTTTTTT. Translation gives CASSVEFTGELFF.

This clone was counted only a few times. The gene calls are TRBV7-9 and TRBJ2-7, with TRBD2 matching 7 bases. The germline CDR1 and CDR2 sequences are SEHNR and FQNEAQ (reference sequence). V dropped 4 bases and J dropped 5; count of bases not matched to a gene: 8. This CDR3 comprises 14 residues. The CDR3 DNA reads TGTGCCAGCAGCTGGGGGGGTCCGGTGGACGAGCAGTACTTC. Protein sequence: CASSWGGPVDEQYF.

V and J are TRBV28 and TRBJ1-5; no firm D call. The CDR3 totals 13 residues. With 6 bases removed from V and 2 bases from J, the gap between germline ends came to 8 bases. Per the germline V gene, CDR1 is MDHEN and CDR2 is SYDVKM. As DNA, the CDR3 is TGTGCCAGCAGAACAATTGGCAATCAGCCCCAGCATTTT. The encoded protein is CASRTIGNQPQHF.

V and J are TRBV6-5 and TRBJ1-1, with D unclear. Trimming left V 4 bases short and J 3 bases short, with 9 bases between. This CDR3 spans 13 amino acids. Germline assignment: CDR1 MNHEY and CDR2 SVGAGI. Here the CDR3 DNA reads TGTGCCAGCAGTTTAGATGTGTACACTGAAGCTTTCTTT. It specifies CASSLDVYTEAFF.

The chain joins TRBV2 to TRBJ1-4; 9 bases agree with TRBD1. V was clipped by 8 bases and J by 5 bases; unmatched bases: 9. CDR1 is SNHLY and CDR2 is FYNNEI in the germline V gene. The CDR3 contains 15 residues. The CDR3 coding sequence is TGTGCCAGCCTCGACGGGACAGGGACAAATGAAAAACTGTTTTTT. This sequence encodes CASLDGTGTNEKLFF.

The chain recombines TRBV7-2 with TRBJ1-1; tentatively, D is TRBD1 (5 bases). The germline V gene encodes CDR1 SGHTA and CDR2 FQGNSA. The CDR3 extends over 13 amino acids. V lost 10 bases and J lost 0, with 12 bases in between. The CDR3 DNA follows: TGTGCCACCTCTGGGGGGTTGAACACTGAAGCTTTCTTT. Translating it yields CATSGGLNTEAFF.

This clone was recorded only once. The chain combines TRBV27 with TRBJ2-2, with 9 positions matching TRBD1. With 6 bases clipped from V and 5 bases from J, the junction kept 4 bases outside the gene matches. CDR3 size: 14 residues. CDR1 MNHEY and CDR2 SMNVEV come from the germline V gene (reference sequence). For the CDR3, the DNA is TGTGCCAGCAGCCAGGGGACAGGGACCGGGGAGCTGTTTTTT. Its protein is CASSQGTGTGELFF.

V gene TRBV5-4 combines with J gene TRBJ2-5, with TRBD1 as a possible D gene (6 bases). V was cut by 0 bases and J by 5 bases, with 17 bases left in between. Germline CDR1 reads SGHNT; CDR2 reads YYREEE (reference sequence). This CDR3 is 16 amino acids long. The CDR3 nucleotides are TGTGCCAGCAGCTTGGCAGGGGCCACGGGTAGTGAGACCCAGTACTTC. Amino acid sequence: CASSLAGATGSETQYF. Supplemented by reference TRBV5-4 and TRBJ2-5, the full variable domain reads ETGVTQSPTHLIKTRGQQVTLRCSSQSGHNTVSWYQQALGQGPQFIFQYYREEENGRGNFPPRFSGLQFPNYSSELNVNALELDDSALYLCASSLAGATGSETQYFGPGTRLLVL.

This chain uses TRBV18 with TRBJ1-5, with unresolved D. The CDR3 totals 13 residues. With 2 bases removed from V and 6 bases from J, the gap between germline ends came to 8 bases. Germline values: CDR1 KGHSH, CDR2 LQKENI. CDR3 coding DNA: TGTGCCAGCTCACCAGGGGAGTCTCAGCCCCAGCATTTT. This sequence encodes CASSPGESQPQHF.

The V gene is TRBV6-5, the J gene TRBJ2-7; TRBD2 aligns across 10 bases. Germline lookup yields CDR1 MNHEY and CDR2 SVGAGI. V shed 8 bases, J shed 0 bases, and the junction held 1 base outside the gene matches. This CDR3 has 13 amino acids. Here the CDR3 reads CASGTSDSYEQYF. The CDR3 DNA sequence: TGTGCCAGCGGGACTAGCGACTCCTACGAGCAGTACTTC.

This clone was counted only a few times. The CDR3 region is CASSYKAGKSSYNEQFF. In nucleotides, the CDR3 is TGTGCCAGCAGTTACAAGGCGGGAAAGAGCTCCTACAATGAGCAGTTCTTC. The chain carries TRBV6-2 or TRBV6-3 and TRBJ2-1, with D possibly TRBD2 on 6 matching bases. Trimming took 2 bases from V and 0 from J, leaving 14 bases between them. In germline, CDR1 is MNHEY, CDR2 SVGEGT. This CDR3 is built from 17 residues.

This chain links TRBV7-3 with TRBJ1-1, with D tentatively TRBD1 (5 bases). Trimming removed 4 bases at V and 8 bases at J, with 20 bases between. From germline, CDR1 is SGHTA and CDR2 FQGTGA. There are 15 residues in the CDR3. In DNA form, the CDR3 reads TGTGCCAGCAGCTCCAACTCAGGGAGGGGAGGCGAAGCTTTCTTT. Its translation is CASSSNSGRGGEAFF.

This clone appeared a few times. The sample holds other DNA sequences that translate to the same CDR3. The genes are TRBV14 and TRBJ2-2; possibly TRBD2 for D (5 bases). The ends were cut back, 3 bases at V and 0 bases at J, with 8 bases in the middle. The CDR3 has 15 amino acids. CDR1 SGHDN and CDR2 FVKESK come from the germline V gene. The CDR3 region is CASSQVLANTGELFF. CDR3 coding DNA: TGTGCCAGCAGCCAGGTACTAGCGAACACCGGGGAGCTGTTTTTT.

The chain joins TRBV6-2 or TRBV6-3 to TRBJ2-7, with 8 bases that match TRBD2. Losses at the gene ends were 6 bases for V and 1 base for J; bases not matched to a gene: 11. The CDR3 loop spans 16 amino acids. Germline CDR1 is MNHEY and CDR2 is SVGEGT. CDR3 nucleotides: TGTGCCAGCAGCTCCCCCCATGCGGGAGGTTCCTACGAGCAGTACTTC. It is translated as CASSSPHAGGSYEQYF.

The rearrangement uses TRBV24-1 and TRBJ2-3, with TRBD2 matching over 8 bases. After removal of 1 base from V and 2 bases from J, the junction contained 16 bases not matched to a gene. There are 20 residues in the CDR3. Germline CDR1 KGHDR, CDR2 SFDVKD. CDR3 protein: CATSDLDREGPTKDTDTQYF. CDR3 sequence (DNA): TGTGCCACCAGTGATTTAGATCGGGAGGGCCCTACAAAGGACACAGATACGCAGTATTTT.

This clone was seen more than once but under ten times. The chain links TRBV21-1 to TRBJ2-7; the table names TRBD1, a call not compared with the DNA. TRBV21-1 has pseudogene status. The CDR3 is made up of 13 amino acids. The CDR3, as DNA: TGTGCCAGAGGGACAGAGGGCCAGGCTGAGCAGTACTTC. Protein sequence: CARGTEGQAEQYF.

The CDR3 region is CASSLVTTGEQYF. The CDR3 DNA is TGTGCCAGCAGCTTGGTTACTACTGGCGAGCAGTACTTC. The chain uses TRBV5-4 and TRBJ2-7, with D uncertain. This CDR3 is built from 13 residues. Germline lookup yields CDR1 SGHNT and CDR2 YYREEE (reference sequence). V was clipped by 0 bases and J by 6 bases, with 10 bases between them.

The chain recombines TRBV28 with TRBJ1-1, with 7 bases identical to TRBD1. The CDR3 runs to 15 residues. Germline values: CDR1 MDHEN, CDR2 SYDVKM. V lost 6 bases and J lost 1; bases outside the gene matches: 8. DNA for the CDR3: TGTGCCAGCAGCCTCGCAGACAGGGAGAACACTGAAGCTTTCTTT. Its translation: CASSLADRENTEAFF.

This clone was counted a single time. The rearrangement uses TRBV27 and TRBJ2-7; a possible D gene is TRBD1 (5 bases). Germline V gene sequence: CDR1 MNHEY, CDR2 SMNVEV (reference sequence). The CDR3 covers 14 residues. V was cut by 7 bases and J by 2 bases, with 15 bases left in between. CDR3 region: CASKPQGLTYEQYF. The CDR3 DNA follows: TGTGCCAGCAAACCCCAGGGCCTTACCTACGAGCAGTACTTC.

The chain couples TRBV12-3 or TRBV12-4 to TRBJ2-1; 11 bases are shared with TRBD1. The length of the CDR3 is 12 residues. V lost 5 bases, J lost 12 bases, and 3 bases stayed unmatched. The CDR3: CASSPGTGGQFF. The CDR3 nucleotides read TGTGCCAGCAGTCCGGGGACAGGGGGGCAGTTCTTC.

This chain links TRBV28 with TRBJ1-2; 10 bases fit TRBD1. Trimming cost V 5 bases and J 13 bases; bases outside gene matches: 16. This CDR3 is 15 amino acids long. CDR1 is MDHEN, CDR2 SYDVKM, per germline. CDR3 sequence reads: CASSLPSFGQGGPTF. As DNA, the CDR3 is TGTGCCAGCAGTCTGCCGTCTTTTGGACAGGGGGGCCCCACCTTC.

The J gene is TRBJ2-7, the V gene TRBV9; TRBD1 aligns across 8 bases. The CDR3 sequence is 14 residues long. V trimming: 4 bases; J trimming: 6 bases; junction bases outside the gene matches: 9. Germline V CDR1 and CDR2: SGDLS, YYNGEE. DNA of the CDR3: TGTGCCAGCAGCTTCGGAGGGACAGGAGGCGAGCAGTACTTC. Protein: CASSFGGTGGEQYF.

The chain links TRBV3-1 (or the pseudogene TRBV3-2) to TRBJ1-2; D possibly corresponds to TRBD1 (6 bases). The CDR3 spans 14 residues. V lost 4 bases to trimming and J lost 3 bases, with 12 bases between them. Germline lookup yields CDR1 LGHDT and CDR2 YNNKEL (reference sequence). The CDR3 sequence is CASSPQGGDYGYTF. The CDR3 DNA reads TGTGCCAGCAGCCCGCAAGGGGGGGACTATGGCTACACCTTC.

The chain couples TRBV28 to TRBJ2-5; no firm D call. The germline CDR1 and CDR2 sequences are MDHEN and SYDVKM. V lost 5 bases and J 5 bases, leaving 9 bases between the germline ends. The CDR3 consists of 12 residues. CDR3 DNA: TGTGCCAGCAGTCCCCCGTTTGAGACCCAGTACTTC. Amino acids: CASSPPFETQYF.

The J gene is TRBJ2-7, the V gene TRBV19; weak D call: TRBD2 (6 bases). The CDR3 consists of 14 residues. V lost 6 bases and J 0 bases, leaving 12 bases between the germline ends. Germline V gives CDR1 LNHDA, CDR2 SQIVND (reference sequence). The CDR3 loop is CASRTDGSSYEQYF. The DNA of the CDR3 is TGTGCCAGTAGGACGGACGGGAGCTCCTACGAGCAGTACTTC.

A remark on this clone: One end of the junction does not line up with germline, which may come from a read error. The V gene is TRBV15, the J gene TRBJ2-5; the D is unclear. CDR1 is LNHNV, CDR2 YYDKDF, per germline (reference sequence). The CDR3 extends over 14 amino acids. The CDR3 spells CATSSPGPQQTQYF. CDR3 sequence (DNA): TGTGCCACCAGCAGTCCGGGTCCCCAACAGACCCAGTACTTC. The full variable domain, completed using reference TRBV15 and TRBJ2-5, is DAMVIQNPRYQVTQFGKPVTLSCSQTLNHNVMYWYQQKSSQAPKLLFHYYDKDFNNEADTPDNFQSRRPNTSFCFLDIRSPGLGDTAMYLCATSSPGPQQTQYFGPGTRLLVL.

Note on this clone: The junction differs from germline at one of its ends, possibly a read error. V usage is TRBV7-7 and J usage is TRBJ2-1; D possibly corresponds to TRBD1 (6 bases). The germline gives CDR1 SSHAT, CDR2 FNYEAQ (reference sequence). CDR3 length: 15 residues. In nucleotides, the CDR3 is TGTGCTAGCAGCTCCGGACAGAGCTCCTACAATGAGCAGTTCTTC. It translates to CASSSGQSSYNEQFF.

The chain has TRBV18 and TRBJ1-2; the match to TRBD1 covers 8 bases. This CDR3 spans 13 amino acids. Germline V gene data show CDR1 as KGHSH and CDR2 as LQKENI. Trimming took 3 bases from V and 4 from J; bases not matched to a gene: 1. For the CDR3, the DNA is TGTGCCAGCTCACCGACAGGGGTCTATGGCTACACCTTC. Translated: CASSPTGVYGYTF.

This chain connects TRBV3-1 (or the pseudogene TRBV3-2) to TRBJ2-7; 11 bases match TRBD2. Germline assignment: CDR1 LGHDT and CDR2 YNNKEL (reference sequence). The CDR3 covers 17 residues. Trimming took 1 base from V and 3 from J; bases not matched to a gene: 8. DNA for the CDR3: TGTGCCAGCAGCCAAGGTGGCGGGACTAGCGGTAACTACGAGCAGTACTTC. Protein product: CASSQGGGTSGNYEQYF.